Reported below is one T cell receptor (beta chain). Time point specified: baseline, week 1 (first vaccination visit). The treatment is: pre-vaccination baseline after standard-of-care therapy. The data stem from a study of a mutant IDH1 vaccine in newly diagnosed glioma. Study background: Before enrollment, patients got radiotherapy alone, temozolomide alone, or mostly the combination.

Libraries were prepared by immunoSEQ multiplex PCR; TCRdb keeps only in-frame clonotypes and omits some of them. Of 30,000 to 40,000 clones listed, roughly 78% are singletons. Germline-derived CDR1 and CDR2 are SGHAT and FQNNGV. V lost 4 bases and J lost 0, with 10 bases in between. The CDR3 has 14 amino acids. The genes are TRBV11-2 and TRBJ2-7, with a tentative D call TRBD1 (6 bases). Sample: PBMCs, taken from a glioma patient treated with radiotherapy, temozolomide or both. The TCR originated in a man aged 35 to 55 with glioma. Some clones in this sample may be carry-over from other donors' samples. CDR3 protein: CASSYRVSSYEQYF. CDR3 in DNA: TGTGCCAGCAGCTACAGGGTGAGCTCCTACGAGCAGTACTTC.